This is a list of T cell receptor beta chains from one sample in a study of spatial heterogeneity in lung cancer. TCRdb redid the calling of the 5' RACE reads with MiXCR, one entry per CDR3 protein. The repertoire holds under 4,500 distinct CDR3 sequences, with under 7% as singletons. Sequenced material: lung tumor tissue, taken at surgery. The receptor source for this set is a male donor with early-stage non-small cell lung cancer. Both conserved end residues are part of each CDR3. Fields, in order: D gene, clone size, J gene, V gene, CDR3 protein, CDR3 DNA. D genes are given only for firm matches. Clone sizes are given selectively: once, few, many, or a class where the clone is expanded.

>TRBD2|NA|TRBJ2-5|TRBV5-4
CASSDGLAGLQETQYF
TGTGCCAGCAGCGACGGACTAGCGGGACTACAAGAGACCCAGTACTTC
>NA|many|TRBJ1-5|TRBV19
CASSIPGRRSNQPQHF
TGTGCCAGTAGTATCCCCGGGAGGAGGAGCAATCAGCCCCAGCATTTT
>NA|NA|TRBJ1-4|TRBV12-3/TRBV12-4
CASTAAATNEKLFF
TGTGCCAGCACGGCGGCCGCAACTAATGAAAAACTGTTTTTT
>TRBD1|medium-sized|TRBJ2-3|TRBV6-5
CASGYGDRSTDTQYF
TGTGCCAGCGGGTACGGGGACAGGTCCACAGATACGCAGTATTTT
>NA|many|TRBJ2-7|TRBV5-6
CASSFEYEQYF
TGTGCCAGCAGCTTTGAATACGAGCAATACTTC
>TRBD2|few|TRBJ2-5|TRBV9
CASSASGGSPKFPPGTQYF
TGTGCCAGCAGCGCCAGCGGGGGGAGCCCCAAGTTCCCTCCCGGGACCCAGTACTTC
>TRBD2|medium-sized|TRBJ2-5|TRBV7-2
CASSLLAGTSGRVETQYF
TGTGCCAGCAGCTTGCTGGCCGGGACTAGCGGGAGGGTGGAGACCCAGTACTTC
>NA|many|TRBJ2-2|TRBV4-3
CASSQEGVGGRTGELFF
TGCGCCAGCAGCCAAGAGGGGGTAGGCGGGCGGACCGGGGAGCTGTTTTTT
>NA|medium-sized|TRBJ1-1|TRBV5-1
CASSTWEDTEAFF
TGCGCCAGCAGCACCTGGGAGGACACTGAAGCTTTCTTT
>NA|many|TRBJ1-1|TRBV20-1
CSALADSYTEAFF
TGCAGTGCCCTCGCCGACTCCTACACTGAAGCTTTCTTT
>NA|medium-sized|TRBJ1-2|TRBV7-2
CASSPFSGANYGYTF
TGTGCCAGCAGCCCCTTTTCGGGAGCTAACTATGGCTACACCTTC
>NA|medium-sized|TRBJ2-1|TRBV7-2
CASSSALGVDNEQFF
TGTGCCAGCAGCTCGGCTCTAGGCGTAGACAATGAGCAGTTCTTC
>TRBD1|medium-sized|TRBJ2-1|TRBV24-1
CATSDDTGGASYNEQFF
TGTGCCACCAGTGATGATACAGGGGGAGCATCCTACAATGAGCAGTTCTTC
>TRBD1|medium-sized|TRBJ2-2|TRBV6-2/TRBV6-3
CATWDRGETGELFF
TGTGCCACCTGGGACAGGGGAGAGACCGGGGAGCTGTTTTTT
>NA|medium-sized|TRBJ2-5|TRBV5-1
CASSLVEDTQETQYF
TGCGCCAGCAGCTTGGTAGAGGACACACAAGAGACCCAGTACTTC
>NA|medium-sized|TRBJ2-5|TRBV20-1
CSASSGAPGETQYF
TGCAGTGCTAGTTCGGGGGCCCCGGGGGAGACCCAGTACTTC
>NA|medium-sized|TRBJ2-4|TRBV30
CAWSVNQVRNIQYF
TGTGCCTGGAGTGTAAACCAGGTCAGAAACATTCAGTACTTC
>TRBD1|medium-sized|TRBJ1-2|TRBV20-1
CSARGREGAAYGYTF
TGCAGTGCTAGAGGCCGGGAGGGGGCGGCCTATGGCTACACCTTC
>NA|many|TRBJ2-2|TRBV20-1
CSAREQGGKNTGELFF
TGCAGTGCTAGAGAGCAGGGCGGAAAGAACACCGGGGAGCTGTTTTTT
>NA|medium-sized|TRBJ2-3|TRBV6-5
CASTEGHEPDTQYF
TGTGCCAGCACCGAAGGACATGAACCAGATACGCAGTATTTT
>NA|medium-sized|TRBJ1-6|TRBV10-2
CASGEGQGNSPLHF
TGCGCCAGCGGGGAAGGCCAAGGAAATTCACCCCTCCACTTT
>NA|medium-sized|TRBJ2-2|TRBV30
CAWRYYTGELFF
TGTGCCTGGAGGTATTACACCGGGGAGCTGTTTTTT
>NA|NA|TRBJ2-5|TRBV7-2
CAGSLGLPETQYF
TGTGCCGGCAGCCTGGGACTCCCAGAGACCCAGTACTTC
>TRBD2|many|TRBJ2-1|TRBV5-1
CASSLERGDYNEQFF
TGCGCCAGCAGCTTGGAGCGGGGGGATTACAATGAGCAGTTCTTC
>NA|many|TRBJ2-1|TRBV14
CASSQEVKGEQFF
TGTGCCAGCAGCCAAGAGGTGAAGGGTGAGCAGTTCTTC
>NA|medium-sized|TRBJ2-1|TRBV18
CASSPPTTYDEGQFF
TGTGCCAGCTCACCACCGACGACGTATGACGAGGGGCAGTTCTTC
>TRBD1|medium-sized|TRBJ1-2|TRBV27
CASSSAWTGELHNYGYTF
TGTGCCAGCAGTTCCGCGTGGACAGGGGAACTCCATAACTATGGCTACACCTTC
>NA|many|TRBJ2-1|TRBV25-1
CASSEYYRNEQFF
TGTGCCAGCAGTGAATATTATCGGAATGAGCAGTTCTTC
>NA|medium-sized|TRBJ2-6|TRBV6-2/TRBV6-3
CASSLALSGANVLTF
TGTGCCAGCAGTTTGGCGTTGTCAGGGGCCAACGTCCTGACTTTC
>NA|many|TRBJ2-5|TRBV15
CATSRDKGNSGTQYF
TGTGCCACCAGCAGAGATAAGGGGAACTCGGGGACCCAGTACTTC
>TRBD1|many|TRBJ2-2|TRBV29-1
CSALGQGGGELFF
TGCAGCGCCCTTGGACAGGGTGGCGGGGAGCTGTTTTTT
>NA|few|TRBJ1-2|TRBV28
CASSSTVYGYTF
TGTGCCAGCAGTTCCACAGTCTATGGCTACACCTTC
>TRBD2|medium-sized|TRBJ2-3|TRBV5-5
CASSSLAGVKDTQYF
TGTGCCAGCAGCTCACTAGCGGGAGTTAAAGATACGCAGTATTTT
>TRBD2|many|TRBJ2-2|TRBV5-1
CASSLEASGSSFSGELFF
TGCGCCAGCAGCTTGGAGGCTAGCGGGAGCTCTTTTTCCGGGGAGCTGTTTTTT
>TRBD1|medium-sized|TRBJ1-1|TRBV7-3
CASSSTGATEAFF
TGTGCCAGCAGCTCGACAGGGGCTACTGAAGCTTTCTTT
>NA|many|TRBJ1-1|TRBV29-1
CSVKTGGGTEAFF
TGCAGCGTTAAGACCGGAGGGGGCACTGAAGCTTTCTTT
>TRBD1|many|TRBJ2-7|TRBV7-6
CASSSADRVYEQYF
TGTGCCAGCAGCTCCGCGGACAGGGTGTACGAGCAGTACTTC
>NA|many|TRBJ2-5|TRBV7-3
CASSLTPGLNQETQYF
TGTGCCAGCAGCTTAACCCCCGGACTGAACCAAGAGACCCAGTACTTC
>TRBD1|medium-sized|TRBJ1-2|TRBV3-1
CASSPRGTVPYGYTF
TGTGCCAGCAGCCCAAGGGGGACAGTCCCCTATGGCTACACCTTC
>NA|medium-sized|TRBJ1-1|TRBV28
CASSSTLRGLTEAFF
TGTGCCAGCAGTTCCACTCTCAGGGGCCTCACTGAAGCTTTCTTT
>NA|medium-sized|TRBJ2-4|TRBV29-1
CSVEDPGIQYF
TGCAGCGTTGAGGATCCGGGTATTCAGTACTTC
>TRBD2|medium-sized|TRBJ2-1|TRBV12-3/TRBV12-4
CASSFLYPSGANEQFF
TGTGCCAGCAGTTTCCTTTACCCGAGCGGGGCCAATGAGCAGTTCTTC
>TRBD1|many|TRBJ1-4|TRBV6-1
CASSRGLTNEKLFF
TGTGCCAGCAGTAGGGGGCTAACTAATGAAAAACTGTTTTTT
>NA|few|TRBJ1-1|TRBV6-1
CASERGGYEAFF
TGTGCCAGTGAAAGGGGAGGGTACGAAGCTTTCTTT
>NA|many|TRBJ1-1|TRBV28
CASKLRTEAFF
TGTGCCAGCAAGTTAAGGACTGAAGCTTTCTTT
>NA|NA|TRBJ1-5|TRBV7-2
CASSPLGGSNQPQHF
TGTGCCAGCAGCCCCCTTGGGGGTAGCAATCAGCCCCAGCATTTT
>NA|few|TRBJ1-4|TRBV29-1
CSVVLRNPEKLFF
TGCAGCGTTGTTCTCCGGAACCCTGAAAAACTGTTTTTT
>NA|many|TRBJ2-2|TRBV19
CASSIYQGPTGELFF
TGTGCCAGTAGTATCTACCAGGGGCCCACCGGGGAGCTGTTTTTT
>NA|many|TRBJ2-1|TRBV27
CASSRAPSSYNEQFF
TGTGCCAGCTCCCGAGCTCCGAGCTCCTACAATGAGCAGTTCTTC
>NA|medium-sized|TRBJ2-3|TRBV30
CAWTRGGDTQYF
TGTGCCTGGACCAGGGGGGGAGATACGCAGTATTTT
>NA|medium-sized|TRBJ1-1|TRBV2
CASSRLQNTEAFF
TGTGCCAGCTCCAGGCTACAGAACACTGAAGCTTTCTTT
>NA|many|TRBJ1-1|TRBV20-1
CSASSRRGNTEAFF
TGCAGTGCTAGCAGCAGGAGGGGGAACACTGAAGCTTTCTTT